This T cell receptor beta chain was obtained from a study of OX40 agonist ivuxolimab in advanced cancers. Whole-study context: Participants, 82.7% male, averaged approximately 60 years of age, ranging from about 20 to 79. Participants could have had prior anti-PD-1, anti-PD-L1 or anti-CTLA-4 therapy, and around 40% had some.

This CDR3 comprises 19 residues. V lost 4 bases to trimming and J lost 4 bases, with 27 bases between them. Looked up from germline, CDR1 is SGHVS and CDR2 is FQNEAQ. About this clone itself: The target antigen is unknown.

General observations from the study: At 0.1 to 3.0 mg/kg, CD4+ and CD8+ blood T cells expanded clonally by week 6.

Using immunoSEQ multiplex PCR, the repertoire was profiled, and TCRdb retains in-frame clones only, with some absent. The data show under 90,000 clones, more than 70% seen once. This chain joins TRBV7-8 and TRBJ2-3, with D perhaps TRBD1 or TRBD2 (5 bases each). This sample comprised CD4+ or CD8+ T cells sorted from blood, obtained in a trial of the OX40 agonist ivuxolimab. The receptor was derived from an adult with an advanced solid tumor such as melanoma, head and neck, liver or kidney cancer. The chain's CDR3 is CASSSQGWGSARTADTQYF. In DNA form, the CDR3 reads TGTGCCAGCAGCTCCCAAGGGTGGGGGAGCGCACGGACCGCAGATACGCAGTATTTT.